The rows below give T cell receptor beta chains drawn from one sample of a study of cytomegalovirus exposure and HLA in healthy donors. The repertoire was sequenced with immunoSEQ multiplex PCR; TCRdb's copy has only in-frame clones and lacks some. Here the sample spans more than 150,000 clones, less than 90% being singletons. The sequenced sample consisted of PBMCs. The receptors come from a boy aged 2-9 years in good health and CMV-seronegative. CDR3s include the opening cysteine and the closing phenylalanine or tryptophan. Fields, in order: clone size, D gene, J gene, V gene, CDR3 protein, CDR3 DNA. The D gene is left open where the match is weak. Size values are once, few and many counts, or a class for expanded clones, and some rows have none.

>.|TRBD2|TRBJ2-7|TRBV6-5
CASSYSRAGVPYF
TGTGCCAGCAGTTACTCGCGGGCGGGAGTTCCGTACTTC
>.|.|TRBJ2-1|TRBV27
CASTPGVQTNEQFF
TGTGCCAGCACCCCAGGGGTCCAAACCAATGAGCAGTTCTTC
>.|TRBD2|TRBJ2-5|TRBV9
CASSVDGGRIGETQYF
TGTGCCAGCAGCGTAGATGGCGGGAGAATAGGGGAGACCCAGTACTTC
>few|TRBD1|TRBJ1-1|TRBV6-1
CASSETGTGEAFF
TGTGCCAGCAGTGAAACCGGGACAGGTGAAGCTTTCTTT
>.|.|TRBJ2-7|TRBV27
CASSLEGSYEQYF
TGTGCCAGCAGCCTAGAGGGATCCTACGAGCAGTACTTC
>.|.|TRBJ1-2|TRBV6-1
CASGGRGGGYTF
TGTGCCAGTGGGGGACGGGGAGGTGGCTACACCTTC
>.|TRBD1|TRBJ1-5|TRBV6-1
CASSAWQGAVQPQHF
TGTGCCAGCAGTGCGTGGCAGGGGGCCGTTCAGCCCCAGCATTTT
>.|.|TRBJ2-7|TRBV7-9
CASSLSDGSHEQYF
TGTGCCAGCAGCTTAAGCGACGGGAGCCACGAGCAGTACTTC
>.|.|TRBJ1-1|TRBV19
CASSISEEAFF
TGTGCCAGTAGTATAAGCGAAGAAGCTTTCTTT
>few|.|TRBJ1-1|TRBV5-1
CASSYQQGRNTEAFF
TGCGCCAGCAGCTATCAACAGGGTAGGAACACTGAAGCTTTCTTT
>.|TRBD1|TRBJ1-6|TRBV6-5
CASSYSWTGDSPLHF
TGTGCCAGCAGTTACTCCTGGACAGGGGATTCACCCCTCCACTTT
>.|.|TRBJ1-1|TRBV29-1
CSTWALNTEAFF
TGCAGCACATGGGCCCTGAACACTGAAGCTTTCTTT
>few|.|TRBJ1-1|TRBV2
CASSEEVAGANTEAFF
TGTGCCAGCAGTGAAGAGGTGGCGGGGGCCAACACTGAAGCTTTCTTT
>.|.|TRBJ1-1|TRBV11-2
CASSLGSSGRGEAFF
TGTGCCAGCAGCTTAGGTAGCTCGGGGCGGGGTGAAGCTTTCTTT
>.|.|TRBJ2-1|TRBV5-1
CASSLKSFPYNEQFF
TGCGCCAGCAGCCTAAAGAGTTTTCCCTACAATGAGCAGTTCTTC
>.|TRBD2|TRBJ2-1|TRBV6-1
CASSELGPSGDAHEQFF
TGTGCCAGCAGTGAGTTAGGTCCTAGCGGCGACGCGCATGAGCAGTTCTTC
>.|.|TRBJ2-7|TRBV10-3
CAISDGYRKYEQYF
TGTGCCATCAGTGATGGGTACAGAAAGTACGAGCAGTACTTC
>.|.|TRBJ1-1|TRBV25-1
CASKQTDSVTEAFF
TGTGCCAGCAAACAGACCGATTCTGTGACTGAAGCTTTCTTT